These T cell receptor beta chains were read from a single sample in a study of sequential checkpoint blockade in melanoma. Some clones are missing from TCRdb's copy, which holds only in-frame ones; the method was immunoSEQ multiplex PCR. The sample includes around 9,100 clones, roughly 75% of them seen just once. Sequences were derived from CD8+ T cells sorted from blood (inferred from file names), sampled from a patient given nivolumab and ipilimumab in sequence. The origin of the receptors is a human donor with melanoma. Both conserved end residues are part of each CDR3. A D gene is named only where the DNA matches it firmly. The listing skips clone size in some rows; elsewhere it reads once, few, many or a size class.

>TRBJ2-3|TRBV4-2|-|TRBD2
CASSQEYSGGTDTQYF
TGTGCCAGCAGCCAAGAATATAGCGGGGGCACAGATACGCAGTATTTT
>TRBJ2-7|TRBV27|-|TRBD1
CASTGQGPYEQYF
TGTGCCAGCACCGGACAGGGGCCGTACGAGCAGTACTTC
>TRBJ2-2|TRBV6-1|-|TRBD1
CASSGSGTETGELFF
TGTGCCAGCAGTGGATCCGGGACAGAGACCGGGGAGCTGTTTTTT
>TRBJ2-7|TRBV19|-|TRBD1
CASSIRDRAYEQYF
TGTGCCAGTAGTATCCGGGACAGGGCCTACGAGCAGTACTTC
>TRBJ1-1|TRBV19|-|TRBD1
CASTIIRDRNTEAFF
TGTGCCAGTACTATCATCCGGGACAGAAACACTGAAGCTTTCTTT
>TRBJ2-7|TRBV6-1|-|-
CASSEAGGFSYEQYF
TGTGCCAGCAGTGAAGCGGGCGGGTTCTCCTACGAGCAGTACTTC
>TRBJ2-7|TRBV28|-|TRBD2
CASSLGLAGVREQYF
TGTGCCAGCAGTTTAGGCCTAGCGGGAGTGAGAGAGCAGTACTTC
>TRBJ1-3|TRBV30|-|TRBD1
CAWSSGQGINTIYF
TGTGCCTGGAGTTCGGGACAGGGGATAAACACCATATATTTT
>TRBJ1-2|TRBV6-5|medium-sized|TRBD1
CASSSQGADGYTF
TGTGCCAGCAGTTCCCAGGGGGCGGATGGCTACACCTTC
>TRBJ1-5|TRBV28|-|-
CASSSLRGGNQPQHF
TGTGCCAGCAGTTCCCTCAGGGGCGGCAATCAGCCCCAGCATTTT
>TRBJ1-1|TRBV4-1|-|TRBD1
CASSQGTGVTEAFF
TGCGCCAGCAGCCAAGGGACAGGGGTAACTGAAGCTTTCTTT
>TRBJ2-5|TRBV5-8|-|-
CASHLTETQYF
TGTGCCAGCCACTTAACTGAGACCCAGTACTTC
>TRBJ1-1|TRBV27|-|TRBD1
CARKQGEAFF
TGTGCCAGGAAACAGGGGGAGGCTTTCTTT
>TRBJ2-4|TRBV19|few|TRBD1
CASSLGTVSALAKNIQYF
TGTGCCAGTAGTCTCGGGACAGTCTCAGCTCTAGCCAAAAACATTCAGTACTTC
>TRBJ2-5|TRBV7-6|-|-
CASSLTGGSQETQYF
TGTGCCAGCAGCTTAACTGGAGGGTCCCAAGAGACCCAGTACTTC
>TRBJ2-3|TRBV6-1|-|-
CASSEIDYGHTQYF
TGTGCCAGCAGTGAAATTGACTACGGGCATACGCAGTATTTT
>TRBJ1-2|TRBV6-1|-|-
CASRTLPVTNYGYTF
TGTGCCAGCAGAACTCTTCCGGTTACCAACTATGGCTACACCTTC
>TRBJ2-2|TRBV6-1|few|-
CASAYQGGGTGELFF
TGTGCCAGCGCATATCAGGGGGGCGGCACCGGGGAGCTGTTTTTT
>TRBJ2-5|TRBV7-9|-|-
CATSRALQETQYF
TGTGCCACCTCGCGGGCCTTGCAAGAGACCCAGTACTTC
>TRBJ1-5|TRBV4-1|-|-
CASSQDHRANQPQHF
TGCGCCAGCAGCCAAGATCACAGGGCAAATCAGCCCCAGCATTTT
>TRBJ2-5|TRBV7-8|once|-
CASSQIRGFQETQYF
TGTGCCAGCAGCCAAATTAGGGGATTTCAAGAGACCCAGTACTTC
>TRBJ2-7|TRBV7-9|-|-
CASSLAGQIEQYF
TGTGCCAGCAGCTTAGCGGGGCAGATCGAGCAGTACTTC
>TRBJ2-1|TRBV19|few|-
CASSIGGDYNEQFF
TGTGCCAGTAGTATAGGGGGGGACTACAATGAGCAGTTCTTC
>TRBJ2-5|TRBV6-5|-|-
CASHQGGQETQYF
TGTGCCAGCCATCAGGGGGGTCAAGAGACCCAGTACTTC
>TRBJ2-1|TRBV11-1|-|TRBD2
CASSRGLAGESSYNEQFF
TGTGCCAGCAGCCGGGGACTAGCGGGAGAGAGCTCCTACAATGAGCAGTTCTTC
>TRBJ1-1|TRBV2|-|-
CASSSAGVEMNTEAFF
TGTGCCAGCAGTTCGGCGGGGGTTGAAATGAACACTGAAGCTTTCTTT
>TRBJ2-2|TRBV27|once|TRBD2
CATGGFFSTGELFF
TGTGCCACCGGGGGGTTTTTCAGCACCGGGGAGCTGTTTTTT
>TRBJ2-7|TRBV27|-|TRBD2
CASSLTSGSYEQYF
TGTGCCAGCAGTTTAACTAGCGGGAGTTACGAGCAGTACTTC
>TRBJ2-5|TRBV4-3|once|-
CASSQDRGQETQYF
TGCGCCAGCAGCCAAGATAGGGGCCAAGAGACCCAGTACTTC
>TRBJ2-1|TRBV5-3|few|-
CARSLGMNEQFF
TGTGCCAGAAGCTTGGGTATGAATGAGCAGTTCTTC
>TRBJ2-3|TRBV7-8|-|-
CASSLTPGLSTDTQYF
TGTGCCAGCAGCCTCACCCCGGGACTGAGCACAGATACGCAGTATTTT
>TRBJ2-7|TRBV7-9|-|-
CASSYRLSGGTYEQYF
TGTGCCAGCAGCTACCGACTGAGTGGCGGGACCTACGAGCAGTACTTC
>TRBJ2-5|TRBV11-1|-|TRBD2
CASSLVGGRQTQYF
TGTGCCAGCAGCTTAGTGGGAGGGAGGCAGACCCAGTACTTC
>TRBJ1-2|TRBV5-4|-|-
CASSLEAGEGYTF
TGTGCCAGCAGCTTGGAGGCGGGCGAAGGCTACACCTTC
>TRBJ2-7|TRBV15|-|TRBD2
CATSRGDTSGARSYEQYF
TGTGCCACCAGCAGAGGGGACACTAGCGGGGCCCGCTCCTACGAGCAGTACTTC
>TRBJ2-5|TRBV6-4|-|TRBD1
CASSDGTGGGSETQYF
TGTGCCAGCAGTGACGGAACAGGGGGAGGCTCAGAGACCCAGTACTTC
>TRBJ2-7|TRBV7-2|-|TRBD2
CASSLVTGGTTYEQYF
TGTGCCAGCAGCTTAGTAACTGGCGGGACTACCTACGAGCAGTACTTC
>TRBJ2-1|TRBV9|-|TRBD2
CASSPQRTSGYNEQFF
TGTGCCAGCAGCCCCCAGCGGACTAGCGGCTACAATGAGCAGTTCTTC
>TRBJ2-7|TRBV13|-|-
CASSPQGDEQYF
TGTGCCAGCAGCCCACAGGGAGACGAGCAGTACTTC
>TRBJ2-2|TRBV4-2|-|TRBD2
CASSHPRAGGNTGELFF
TGTGCCAGCAGCCACCCACGGGCGGGGGGGAACACCGGGGAGCTGTTTTTT
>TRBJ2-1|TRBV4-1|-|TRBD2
CASSSGGEYNEQFF
TGCGCCAGCAGTAGCGGGGGGGAATACAATGAGCAGTTCTTC
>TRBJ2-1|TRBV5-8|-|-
CASSLGGEYEQFF
TGTGCCAGCAGCTTGGGGGGAGAATATGAGCAGTTCTTC
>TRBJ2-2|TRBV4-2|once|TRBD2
CASSPLAGRGAGELFF
TGTGCCAGCAGCCCTCTAGCGGGGCGAGGGGCCGGGGAGCTGTTTTTT
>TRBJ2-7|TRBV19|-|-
CASSPDKTYEQYF
TGTGCCAGTAGTCCGGACAAGACCTACGAGCAGTACTTC
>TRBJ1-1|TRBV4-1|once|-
CASSQVDSTEAFF
TGCGCCAGCAGCCAAGTAGACTCCACTGAAGCTTTCTTT
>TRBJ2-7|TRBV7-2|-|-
CASSPRTLRLHSSYEQYF
TGTGCCAGCAGCCCGAGAACCCTTAGACTCCATAGCTCCTACGAGCAGTACTTC
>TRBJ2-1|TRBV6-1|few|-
CASSLADYNEQFF
TGTGCCAGCAGTTTAGCGGACTACAATGAGCAGTTCTTC
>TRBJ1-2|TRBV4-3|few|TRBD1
CASSQAPQTGGSYGYTF
TGCGCCAGCAGCCAAGCCCCTCAGACAGGGGGTAGCTATGGCTACACCTTC
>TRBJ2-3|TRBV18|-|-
CASSPSRRSTDTQYF
TGTGCCAGCTCACCTTCCCGCCGGAGCACAGATACGCAGTATTTT
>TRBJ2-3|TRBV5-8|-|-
CASSLELGLSTDTQYF
TGTGCCAGCAGCTTGGAATTAGGACTTAGCACAGATACGCAGTATTTT
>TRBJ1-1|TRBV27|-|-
CASSFWQDTEAFF
TGTGCCAGCAGTTTTTGGCAGGACACTGAAGCTTTCTTT
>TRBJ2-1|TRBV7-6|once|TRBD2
CASSPLAGGAGNEQFF
TGTGCCAGCAGCCCCCTAGCGGGAGGAGCCGGGAATGAGCAGTTCTTC
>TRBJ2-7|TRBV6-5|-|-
CASSYQQGHEQYF
TGTGCCAGCAGTTACCAACAGGGCCACGAGCAGTACTTC
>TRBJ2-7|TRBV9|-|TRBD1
CASSVGTGDYEQYF
TGTGCCAGCAGCGTAGGGACAGGGGACTACGAGCAGTACTTC
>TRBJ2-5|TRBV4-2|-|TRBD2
CASSPLTSGGEETQYF
TGTGCCAGCAGCCCCCTGACTAGCGGGGGTGAAGAGACCCAGTACTTC
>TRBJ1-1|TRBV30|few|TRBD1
CAWYPGQGWTEAFF
TGTGCCTGGTACCCGGGACAGGGGTGGACTGAAGCTTTCTTT
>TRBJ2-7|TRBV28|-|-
CASSLGLYYEQYF
TGTGCCAGCAGTTTAGGACTGTACTACGAGCAGTACTTC
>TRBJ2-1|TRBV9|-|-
CASSLEGYNEQFF
TGTGCCAGCAGTCTAGAGGGCTACAATGAGCAGTTCTTC
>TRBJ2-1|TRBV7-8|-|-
CASSFDLRDEQFF
TGTGCCAGCAGCTTCGACCTTCGGGATGAGCAGTTCTTC